The 13 T cell receptor beta chains reported below all come from one sample, sequenced in a study of blood T cell repertoires in COVID-19. Profiled with immunoSEQ multiplex PCR; TCRdb holds only in-frame clones, not every one. This sample has 400,000 or so clones, with around 90% found just once. The sequenced material came from peripheral blood. These receptors were taken from a man aged 18 to 35 with COVID-19, enrolled during active disease.

The chain's CDR3 is CASSLNAASGANVLTF. CDR3 in DNA: TGTGCCAGCAGCTTAAACGCGGCATCTGGGGCCAACGTCCTGACTTTC. The chain links TRBV7-3 to TRBJ2-6; D unclear. The CDR3 spans 16 residues. Germline assignment: CDR1 SGHTA and CDR2 FQGTGA. The V and J ends lost 1 base and 1 base respectively, with 8 bases between them.

The V gene is TRBV7-9, the J gene TRBJ2-2; TRBD2 agrees at 7 bases. The germline V gene has CDR1 SEHNR and CDR2 FQNEAQ (reference sequence). The CDR3 covers 13 residues. V lost 9 bases, J lost 5 bases, and 6 bases stayed unmatched. CDR3 protein: CARAAGQTGELFF. The CDR3 nucleotides are TGTGCCAGAGCAGCGGGGCAAACCGGGGAGCTGTTTTTT.

In nucleotides, the CDR3 is TGTGCCAGCAGTTCCCGGGTTCCCTACGAGCAGTACTTC. Translation: CASSSRVPYEQYF. The chain links TRBV12-3 or TRBV12-4 to TRBJ2-7; no reliable D call. This CDR3 has 13 amino acids. V was trimmed by 4 bases and J by 2 bases, leaving 9 bases between them.

The genes are TRBV7-6 and TRBJ2-5; no clear D gene. The CDR3 covers 12 residues. Germline values: CDR1 SGHVS, CDR2 FNYEAQ. Trimming removed 3 bases from V and 5 bases from J, with 7 bases in between. CDR3: CASSFSFETQYF. In DNA, the CDR3 is TGTGCCAGCAGCTTTAGCTTCGAGACCCAGTACTTC.

The genes are TRBV4-2 and TRBJ2-5; D remains ambiguous. There are 13 residues in the CDR3. Per the germline V gene, CDR1 is LGHNA and CDR2 is YNFKEQ. V was cut by 1 base and J by 7 bases, with 10 bases left in between. In DNA form, the CDR3 reads TGTGCCAGCAGCCAAGGGCAGCCAGGGACCCAGTACTTC. It encodes CASSQGQPGTQYF.

This clone came up once. The junction differs from germline at one of its ends, possibly a read error. The genes are TRBV7-7 and TRBJ2-5, with 16 bases lining up with TRBD2. The CDR3 is 18 amino acids. Germline lookup yields CDR1 SSHAT and CDR2 FNYEAQ (reference sequence). CDR3 region: CASSQGLAGGPLGKTQYF. CDR3 nucleotides: TGTGCTAGCAGCCAGGGACTAGCGGGAGGGCCTTTAGGGAAGACCCAGTACTTC.

A single count supports this clone. The rearrangement uses TRBV2 and TRBJ2-5; possibly TRBD2 for D (5 bases). CDR3 length equals 12 residues. Germline lookup yields CDR1 SNHLY and CDR2 FYNNEI. Trimming removed 6 bases from V and 10 bases from J, with 15 bases in between. In nucleotides, the CDR3 is TGTGCCAGCAGCCTACTAGGACGGGACCAGTACTTC. Translating it yields CASSLLGRDQYF.

V usage is TRBV7-2 and J usage is TRBJ2-1; 10 bases map to TRBD2. Looked up from germline, CDR1 is SGHTA and CDR2 is FQGNSA. Germline trimming cut 3 bases from V and 7 bases from J; bases unmatched to any gene: 6. There are 15 residues in the CDR3. In DNA, the CDR3 is TGTGCCAGCAGCTTTCCTAGCGGGAGTAGGAATGAGCAGTTCTTC. It codes for CASSFPSGSRNEQFF.

This clone was recorded at least ten times. This sequence joins TRBV5-4 and TRBJ2-3; 14 positions match TRBD2. V lost 4 bases and J lost 5; bases outside the gene matches: 3. The germline CDR1 and CDR2 sequences are SGHNT and YYREEE (reference sequence). This CDR3 region has 15 residues. The CDR3 is CASSPGTSGGDTQYF. CDR3 in DNA: TGTGCCAGCAGCCCCGGGACTAGCGGGGGAGATACGCAGTATTTT.

The genes are TRBV5-4 and TRBJ2-7; TRBD2 matches at 10 bases. V shed 4 bases and J 0 bases; nucleotides not matched to a gene: 1. CDR3 length equals 14 residues. Per the germline V gene, CDR1 is SGHNT and CDR2 is YYREEE (reference sequence). The CDR3, as DNA: TGTGCCAGCAGCGCTAGCGGGAGCTCCTACGAGCAGTACTTC. This gives the protein CASSASGSSYEQYF.

This clone appeared once. CDR3 protein: CASSLGGESYNEQFF. CDR3 sequence (DNA): TGTGCCAGCAGCTTAGGCGGGGAATCCTACAATGAGCAGTTCTTC. This chain joins TRBV7-6 and TRBJ2-1, with a weak D call TRBD2 (6 bases). V lost 1 base and J lost 1, with 8 bases in between. The germline CDR1 and CDR2 sequences are SGHVS and FNYEAQ. This CDR3 spans 15 amino acids.

The gene calls are TRBV7-6 and TRBJ2-5; 12 nucleotides agree with TRBD1. Looked up from germline, CDR1 is SGHVS and CDR2 is FNYEAQ. This CDR3 is built from 15 residues. After removal of 5 bases from V and 4 bases from J, the junction contained 5 bases not matched to a gene. CDR3 protein: CASSLGQGAGETQYF. For the CDR3, the DNA is TGTGCCAGCAGCCTGGGACAGGGGGCGGGAGAGACCCAGTACTTC.

CDR3 region: CASSDLQGSYEQYF. In nucleotides, the CDR3 is TGTGCCAGCAGCGATCTCCAGGGTTCCTACGAGCAGTACTTC. The gene calls are TRBV7-9 and TRBJ2-7; D perhaps matches TRBD1 (5 bases). CDR3 length: 14 residues. With 5 bases removed from V and 1 base from J, the gap between germline ends came to 12 bases. Germline V gives CDR1 SEHNR, CDR2 FQNEAQ (reference sequence).